What follows are 17 T cell receptor beta chains derived from one specimen sequenced in a study of blood T cell repertoires in COVID-19. TCRdb's table, derived via immunoSEQ multiplex PCR, lists solely in-frame clones and lacks some. This table holds under 40,000 clones, about 94% found once. The source material was peripheral blood. Receptors originate from a human donor with active COVID-19. The donor label of this sample is uncertain.

V and J are TRBV28 and TRBJ1-1; unclear D gene. Germline lookup yields CDR1 MDHEN and CDR2 SYDVKM. V was pared by 3 bases and J by 1 base, with 6 bases between. There are 13 residues in the CDR3. This CDR3 reads CASSLGQNTEAFF. The CDR3 nucleotides are TGTGCCAGCAGTTTGGGCCAGAACACTGAAGCTTTCTTT.

V is TRBV15 and J is TRBJ1-1; 8 bases align to TRBD1. The CDR3 consists of 14 residues. With 2 bases clipped from V and 11 bases from J, the junction kept 10 bases outside the gene matches. Germline values: CDR1 LNHNV, CDR2 YYDKDF (reference sequence). DNA of the CDR3: TGTGCCACCAGCAGATACCCAGTACAGGGGGAGGCTTTCTTT. Its translation: CATSRYPVQGEAFF.

The chain links TRBV24-1 to TRBJ2-1; 9 bases fit TRBD1. Germline CDR1 reads KGHDR; CDR2 reads SFDVKD. Trimming at V came to 3 bases and at J to 5 bases, leaving 4 bases not matched to a gene. The CDR3 is made up of 15 amino acids. CDR3 sequence (DNA): TGTGCCACCAGTGATCCCGGGACAGGGAACAATGAGCAGTTCTTC. It translates to CATSDPGTGNNEQFF.

The genes are TRBV10-3 and TRBJ1-1, with D perhaps matching TRBD1 (5 bases). The ends were cut back, 11 bases at V and 0 bases at J, with 7 bases in the middle. The CDR3 covers 11 residues. Germline V CDR1 and CDR2: ENHRY, SYGVKD. The CDR3 DNA sequence: TGTGCCTCCAGGGTGAACACTGAAGCTTTCTTT. This sequence encodes CASRVNTEAFF.

The rearrangement links TRBV3-1 (or the pseudogene TRBV3-2) to TRBJ1-4; no reliable D call. Germline-derived CDR1 and CDR2 are LGHDT and YNNKEL (reference sequence). V lost 4 bases and J 8 bases, leaving 14 bases between the germline ends. CDR3 size: 14 residues. CDR3 bases: TGTGCCAGCAGCCGGAGCCTGGTGCGGGAAAAACTGTTTTTT. This encodes CASSRSLVREKLFF.

V and J are TRBV7-2 and TRBJ2-4, with D unresolved. Germline CDR1 and CDR2: SGHTA and FQGNSA. V was trimmed by 5 bases and J by 12 bases, leaving 14 bases between them. This CDR3 region has 12 residues. The CDR3 nucleotides are TGTGCCAGCAGCCATCCCTACGGTCCTCAGTACTTC. This gives the protein CASSHPYGPQYF.

The chain carries TRBV21-1 and TRBJ1-5. TRBV21-1 is noted as a pseudogene. This CDR3 has 15 amino acids. The CDR3 DNA reads TGTGCCAGCAGCAAAGACAAGGAGGGCAATCAGCCCCAGCATTTT. This sequence encodes CASSKDKEGNQPQHF.

The chain uses TRBV21-1 and TRBJ1-4. TRBV21-1 is reported as a pseudogene. The CDR3 covers 14 residues. CDR3 amino acids: CASRRSHGGEKLFF. The CDR3, as DNA: TGTGCCAGCAGAAGGTCCCATGGAGGTGAAAAACTGTTTTTT.

The chain carries TRBV6-5 and TRBJ2-7, with 9 bases fitting TRBD2. The CDR3 contains 15 residues. Germline V CDR1 and CDR2: MNHEY, SVGAGI. V was clipped by 6 bases and J by 2 bases; unmatched bases: 8. DNA of the CDR3: TGTGCCAGCAGCGAGCGGGGACTAGCAACCTACGAGCAGTACTTC. Residues: CASSERGLATYEQYF.

The rearrangement links TRBV19 to TRBJ1-1; D may be TRBD1 (6 bases). The V and J ends lost 5 bases and 6 bases respectively, with 22 bases between them. CDR3 size: 16 residues. Germline assignment: CDR1 LNHDA and CDR2 SQIVND (reference sequence). CDR3 nucleotides: TGTGCCAGTAGTGCCCGCGGGGGAGGGGGGATCCCTGAAGCTTTCTTT. It yields the protein CASSARGGGGIPEAFF.

The genes are TRBV10-2 and TRBJ2-1, with 10 positions matching TRBD2. The CDR3 totals 20 residues. The J segment lost 7 bases and the V segment lost 6 bases, leaving 24 bases of the junction unmatched. Per the germline V gene, CDR1 is WSHSY and CDR2 is SAAADI. CDR3 region: CASRMGRSSGRAFGSNEQFF. CDR3 nucleotide sequence: TGCGCCAGCAGGATGGGAAGAAGCAGCGGGAGGGCCTTTGGTTCTAATGAGCAGTTCTTC.

The chain combines TRBV6-2 or TRBV6-3 with TRBJ2-7, with 9 bases fitting TRBD2. With 3 bases clipped from V and 5 bases from J, the junction kept 11 bases outside the gene matches. The CDR3 runs 16 residues. CDR1 MNHEY and CDR2 SVGEGT come from the germline V gene. The CDR3 loop is CASSYRGGRVRNEQYF. CDR3 DNA: TGTGCCAGCAGTTATCGGGGCGGGAGGGTGCGGAACGAGCAGTACTTC.

This clone was seen only once. The V gene is TRBV19, the J gene TRBJ2-2; 8 nucleotides agree with TRBD2. Germline V CDR1 and CDR2: LNHDA, SQIVND (reference sequence). CDR3 length: 16 residues. Trimming cost V 3 bases and J 5 bases; bases outside gene matches: 8. The CDR3 sequence: CASSIRGGRRTGELFF. CDR3 bases: TGTGCCAGTAGTATTCGGGGGGGCCGTCGAACCGGGGAGCTGTTTTTT.

This clone was counted a single time. The chain carries TRBV5-1 and TRBJ2-3; D may be TRBD1 (5 bases). This CDR3 comprises 13 residues. V lost 7 bases, J lost 4 bases, and 13 bases lay in between. Germline V lookup: CDR1 SGHRS, CDR2 YFSETQ. In nucleotides, the CDR3 is TGCGCCAGCTACTTTGGGGCCCCAGATACGCAGTATTTT. Protein product: CASYFGAPDTQYF.

CDR3 in amino acids: CASSQARVRATNEKLFF. The CDR3 bases are TGTGCCAGCAGCCAAGCCAGGGTTCGGGCCACTAATGAAAAACTGTTTTTT. V usage is TRBV3-1 (or the pseudogene TRBV3-2) and J usage is TRBJ1-4; tentative D call: TRBD1 (5 bases). The germline gives CDR1 LGHDT, CDR2 YNNKEL (reference sequence). Trimming stripped 1 base from V and 2 bases from J, with 14 bases between. The CDR3 has 17 residues.

The chain carries TRBV5-6 and TRBJ2-1; 9 bases line up with TRBD2. The CDR3 totals 15 residues. The germline gives CDR1 SGHDT, CDR2 YYEEEE. V shed 4 bases and J 7 bases; nucleotides not matched to a gene: 9. The CDR3 reads CASSRISGGGNEQFF. CDR3 nucleotides: TGTGCCAGCAGCCGGATTAGCGGGGGCGGGAATGAGCAGTTCTTC.

The rearrangement links TRBV5-1 to TRBJ1-4, with TRBD1 matching 7 bases. With V trimmed by 6 bases and J by 11 bases, 13 bases remained unmatched. The CDR3 is 14 amino acids. CDR1 is SGHRS, CDR2 YFSETQ, per germline. The CDR3: CASKPGTDAGKLFF. DNA for the CDR3: TGCGCCAGCAAGCCCGGGACAGACGCTGGTAAACTGTTTTTT.